The entry below gives a single T cell receptor beta chain sequence along with its context. In the study's own analysis: For nucleated cells, counts were estimated from reference gene primer amplification. The table came from immunoSEQ multiplex PCR; TCRdb's copy has only in-frame clones and leaves some out. The DNA was the basis for D and trimming; V, J and clone size are from that table. The sample holds 110,000 to 150,000 clones; around four fifths are singletons and the top ten take 1.6%. These data are taken from a study of blood T cell repertoires in COVID-19. Overall study: The United States, Italy and Spain supplied acute and convalescent COVID-19 samples. PBMCs, B-cell-depleted T cells, or T cells were the source of the cDNA or gDNA that made up the material.

Germline CDR1 and CDR2: MNHEY and SVGAGI. V was shortened by 6 bases and J by 2 bases, with 14 bases between the two germline ends. The CDR3 length is 14 residues. Sequencing used peripheral blood. This clonotype was obtained from a human donor in a cohort sampled during active COVID-19. The chain joins TRBV6-5 to TRBJ2-7, with TRBD2 as a possible D gene (5 bases). The CDR3 protein is CASRLSEGPYEQYF. As DNA, the CDR3 is TGTGCCAGCAGACTTTCAGAGGGCCCCTACGAGCAGTACTTC.